Below are 27 T cell receptor beta chains sequenced from a single sample in a study of blood T cells in healthy people across ages. Then a second PCR, running roughly 7 to 11 cycles, was carried out with a sample-barcoded 5' primer and a J-beta primer mix. From the 5' RACE reads, TCRdb called clonotypes with MiXCR, one entry per CDR3 protein. The sample lists approximately 780,000 distinct CDR3 sequences; approximately 24% were seen once. The same data also contributed to another study, on T cells of mothers and their children.

The sample comprised blood. The source is a boy aged 5 to 17 in good health.

V usage is TRBV6-5 and J usage is TRBJ2-5; 9 bases agree with TRBD1. The DNA end favors TRBJ2-7, so the J call may be wrong. CDR1 is MNHEY and CDR2 is SVGAGI in the germline V gene. The CDR3 is made up of 15 amino acids. The CDR3 nucleotides are TGTGCCAGCAGCCGACCGGGACAGGGTAACTACGAGCAGTACTTC. Translation gives CASSRPGQGNYEQYF.

The chain has TRBV29-1 and TRBJ1-4; no reliable D call. Deletions cut 7 bases from V and 11 bases from J, with 14 bases between. Per the germline V gene, CDR1 is SQVTM and CDR2 is ANQGSEA. CDR3 size: 11 residues. This CDR3 is CSAQWVGKLFF. The CDR3 region has the DNA TGCAGCGCTCAGTGGGTGGGGAAACTGTTTTTT. Using reference TRBV29-1 and TRBJ1-4 for the parts outside the CDR3, the full variable domain is SAVISQKPSRDICQRGTSLTIQCQVDSQVTMMFWYRQQPGQSLTLIATANQGSEATYESGFVIDKFPISRPNLTFSTLTVSNMSPEDSSIYLCSAQWVGKLFFGSGTQLSVL.

This clonotype has more than one count but fewer than ten. CDR3: CASSQESGSFYEQYF. The CDR3 region has the DNA TGTGCCAGCAGCCAAGAGTCGGGATCGTTCTACGAGCAGTACTTC. V and J are TRBV4-2 and TRBJ2-7, with a possible D match to TRBD2 (5 bases). V lost 0 bases and J 3 bases, leaving 12 bases between the germline ends. Germline loops: CDR1 LGHNA, CDR2 YNFKEQ. The CDR3 contains 15 residues.

The chain has TRBV29-1 and TRBJ2-7; D remains unclear. The tail of the sequence fits TRBJ2-1 better, so the J call may be wrong. CDR1 is SQVTM, CDR2 ANQGSEA, per germline. The CDR3 contains 11 residues. This chain's CDR3 is CSVEDMNEQFF. The CDR3 bases are TGCAGCGTTGAAGATATGAATGAGCAGTTCTTC.

Note on this clonotype: One end of the junction does not line up with germline, which may come from a read error. The V and J genes are TRBV5-1 and TRBJ2-5; D tentatively fits TRBD1 or TRBD2 (5 bases each). CDR1 and CDR2 from the germline V gene are SGHRS and YFSETQ. This CDR3 has 14 amino acids. The CDR3, as DNA: TGCGCCAGCAGCTGGGACGGACGGACCTACGAGCAGCACTTC. Its translation: CASSWDGRTYEQHF.

There are a few counts of this clonotype. V usage is TRBV10-2 and J usage is TRBJ2-5; 8 bases fit TRBD1. The J call is in doubt because the DNA end fits TRBJ2-7 better. This CDR3 is 16 amino acids long. CDR1 is WSHSY, CDR2 SAAADI, per germline. The CDR3 DNA reads TGCGCCAGCAGGGAATCTTGGACAGGGAACTCCTACGAGCAGTACTTC. Translated: CASRESWTGNSYEQYF.

CDR3 sequence: CASTGIRDSRQYF. The CDR3 nucleotides read TGTGCCAGCACGGGGATTCGGGACAGTCGCCAGTACTTC. The rearrangement joins TRBV2 to TRBJ2-7, with 7 positions matching TRBD1. Germline-derived CDR1 and CDR2 are SNHLY and FYNNEI. This CDR3 is built from 13 residues. V was pared by 7 bases and J by 10 bases, with 13 bases of the junction left unmatched.

The chain recombines TRBV6-1 with TRBJ1-3, with 7 nucleotides matching TRBD1. The germline V gene has CDR1 MNHNS and CDR2 SASEGT. V gave up 4 bases and J gave up 5 bases; unmatched junction bases: 8. CDR3 size: 15 residues. In nucleotides, the CDR3 is TGTGCCAGCAGTGGGGACAGCGGTGCGAGAAACACCATATATTTT. This sequence encodes CASSGDSGARNTIYF.

CDR3 nucleotides: TGTGCCAGCAGCCAAGAAGGACTTATCCCCCACAATGAGCAGTTCTTC. Residues: CASSQEGLIPHNEQFF. V usage is TRBV3-1 and J usage is TRBJ2-1, with TRBD2 as a possible D gene (5 bases). Trimming took 0 bases from V and 5 from J, leaving 14 bases between them. CDR3 size: 16 residues. CDR1 is LGHDT and CDR2 is YNNKEL in the germline V gene (reference sequence).

The CDR3 region is CATTKGEIYEQYF. The CDR3 DNA is TGTGCCACCACTAAGGGGGAGATCTACGAGCAGTACTTC. The chain carries TRBV6-1 and TRBJ2-7, with a tentative D call TRBD1 (6 bases). Trimming stripped 10 bases from V and 3 bases from J, with 16 bases between. CDR1 and CDR2 from the germline V gene are MNHNS and SASEGT. This CDR3 is built from 13 residues.

The CDR3 DNA sequence: TGCAGCGTTGAATCTGGACAGGGTTACGAGCAGTACTTC. The encoded protein is CSVESGQGYEQYF. The chain combines TRBV29-1 with TRBJ2-7, with 8 bases matching TRBD1. The germline gives CDR1 SQVTM, CDR2 ANQGSEA. The CDR3 contains 13 residues. J gave up 4 bases and V 2 bases, and 4 bases lay outside the gene matches.

V usage is TRBV27 and J usage is TRBJ1-4, with 7 bases matching TRBD1. CDR3 length: 15 amino acids. CDR1 and CDR2 (germline): MNHEY, SMNVEV (reference sequence). V was clipped by 4 bases and J by 7 bases; unmatched bases: 9. For the CDR3, the DNA is TGTGCCAGCAGTTCCCACAGGGGATCTCTTGAAAAACTGTTTTTT. This encodes CASSSHRGSLEKLFF.

Only one count was recorded for this clonotype. V and J are TRBV7-2 and TRBJ2-5, with 8 bases that match TRBD1. CDR1 and CDR2 from the germline V gene are SGHTA and FQGNSA. V lost 5 bases to trimming and J lost 4 bases; unmatched junction nucleotides: 6. There are 14 residues in the CDR3. CDR3 bases: TGTGCCAGCAGCCGACAGGGGTCGCGAGAGACCCAGTACTTC. This codes for CASSRQGSRETQYF.

The sample holds a few counts of this clonotype. V gene TRBV10-2 combines with J gene TRBJ2-5; 13 bases fit TRBD2. V lost 8 bases to trimming and J lost 2 bases; unmatched junction nucleotides: 5. The CDR3 length is 15 residues. Germline V lookup: CDR1 WSHSY, CDR2 SAAADI. In DNA form, the CDR3 reads TGCGCCAGCGGTAGACTAGCGGGGGGACAAGAGACCCAGTACTTC. It specifies CASGRLAGGQETQYF.

The V gene is TRBV5-1, the J gene TRBJ1-2, with 9 bases matching TRBD1. The length of the CDR3 is 15 residues. Germline values: CDR1 SGHRS, CDR2 YFSETQ. J was trimmed by 6 bases and V by 3 bases; bases with no gene match: 9. CDR3 coding DNA: TGCGCCAGCAGCTCCTCACAGGGGGCTCTTGATGGCTACACCTTC. Its protein product is CASSSSQGALDGYTF.

This clonotype has a handful of counts. The rearrangement joins TRBV20-1 to TRBJ1-2, with D perhaps TRBD1 (6 bases). Per germline, CDR1 DFQATT and CDR2 SNEGSKA (reference sequence). The CDR3 is made up of 13 amino acids. V was clipped by 6 bases and J by 7 bases, with 18 bases between them. The CDR3 region is CSARDQRGTGYTF. CDR3 bases: TGCAGTGCCCGGGATCAAAGGGGGACTGGCTACACCTTC.

The DNA of the CDR3 is TGTGCCAGCAGCGAGCGGGACAGGGTGGGCGAGCAGTACTTC. Protein product: CASSERDRVGEQYF. The chain is built from TRBV9 and TRBJ2-1; 9 bases align to TRBD1. The J call may be mistaken, given a closer DNA end match to TRBJ2-7. CDR3 length: 14 residues. Germline CDR1 SGDLS, CDR2 YYNGEE.

This chain joins TRBV21-1 and TRBJ2-5; TRBD1, as called in the table, went unchecked against the DNA. TRBV21-1 is designated a pseudogene. The CDR3 has 10 residues. This CDR3 is CASSPRAQYF. CDR3 nucleotide sequence: TGTGCCAGCAGCCCCCGGGCCCAGTACTTC.

This clonotype was seen a handful of times. This chain uses TRBV7-3 with TRBJ2-5; maybe TRBD1 (5 bases). The J call may be wrong; the DNA end is better matched by TRBJ2-1. The CDR3 has 14 amino acids. Germline loops: CDR1 SGHTA, CDR2 FQGTGA. In nucleotides, the CDR3 is TGTGCCAGCAGCTTACTTCCCCAGGGTACTGAGCAGTTCTTC. Its protein is CASSLLPQGTEQFF.

With respect to this clonotype: At one end the junction does not follow the germline gene, possibly because of a read error. J is TRBJ2-1 and V is TRBV5-1; D may be TRBD1 (6 bases). The CDR3 loop spans 14 amino acids. CDR1 is SGHRS, CDR2 YFSETQ, per germline. CDR3 sequence reads: CASSLRQANNGQFF. CDR3 DNA: TGCGCCAGCAGCTTGCGACAGGCTAACAATGGGCAGTTCTTC.

The chain recombines TRBV11-1 with TRBJ2-1, with 9 nucleotides matching TRBD2. This CDR3 has 18 residues. Trimming took 1 base from V and 2 from J; bases not matched to a gene: 9. CDR1 SGHAT and CDR2 FQDESV come from the germline V gene (reference sequence). The CDR3 spells CASSLGGGAGGPYNEQFF. The CDR3 region has the DNA TGTGCCAGCAGCTTAGGAGGGGGAGCGGGGGGCCCCTACAATGAGCAGTTCTTC.

The V and J genes are TRBV20-1 and TRBJ2-3; TRBD2 agrees at 7 bases. This CDR3 is built from 13 residues. Looked up from germline, CDR1 is DFQATT and CDR2 is SNEGSKA (reference sequence). The V gene end was trimmed by 6 bases and the J gene end by 6 bases; junction bases not matched to a gene: 9. CDR3 DNA sequence: TGCAGTGCCTTTGGGGGGGAGAAGGATACGCAGTATTTT. It encodes CSAFGGEKDTQYF.

The CDR3 sequence: CASSLLAGGQDTQYF. Written as DNA, the CDR3 is TGTGCCAGCAGCTTATTAGCGGGGGGGCAAGATACGCAGTATTTT. This chain connects TRBV11-2 to TRBJ2-3, with 11 bases that match TRBD2. The germline V gene encodes CDR1 SGHAT and CDR2 FQNNGV. CDR3 length: 15 residues. With V trimmed by 2 bases and J by 5 bases, 3 bases remained unmatched.

This clonotype was picked up a small number of times. The chain combines TRBV12-5 with TRBJ2-7, with D possibly matching TRBD2 (6 bases). Looked up from germline, CDR1 is LGHNT and CDR2 is FRNRAP. CDR3 size: 14 residues. V gave up 6 bases and J gave up 3 bases, with 15 bases separating them. The CDR3 protein is CASGVIGGVYEQYF. The CDR3 DNA is TGTGCTAGTGGCGTAATAGGAGGGGTCTACGAGCAGTACTTC.

The chain joins TRBV15 to TRBJ1-1; D ambiguous. With 0 bases removed from V and 0 bases from J, the gap between germline ends came to 11 bases. The CDR3 contains 16 residues. Germline V gene data show CDR1 as LNHNV and CDR2 as YYDKDF (reference sequence). The chain's CDR3 is CATSRDRRSMNTEAFF. CDR3 in DNA: TGTGCCACCAGCAGAGACCGCCGATCCATGAACACTGAAGCTTTCTTT.

This clonotype was found a few times. V is TRBV2 and J is TRBJ2-5; D remains unclear. Germline lookup yields CDR1 SNHLY and CDR2 FYNNEI. Trimming shortened V by 0 bases and J by 2 bases, and 13 bases separated the two germline ends. This CDR3 region has 16 residues. The CDR3 DNA reads TGTGCCAGCAGTGAAGCGCTTTTCGGTTGGCAAGAGACCCAGTACTTC. Encoded protein: CASSEALFGWQETQYF. The full variable domain, its missing parts supplied by reference TRBV2 and TRBJ2-5, is EPEVTQTPSHQVTQMGQEVILRCVPISNHLYFYWYRQILGQKVEFLVSFYNNEISEKSEIFDDQFSVERPDGSNFTLKIRSTKLEDSAMYFCASSEALFGWQETQYFGPGTRLLVL.

In its sample, this clonotype was seen a few times. One end of the junction varies from germline; a read error may be responsible. V gene TRBV11-2 combines with J gene TRBJ2-5; D assignment may be TRBD1 or TRBD2 (6 bases each). The CDR3 runs to 14 residues. Germline CDR1 and CDR2: SGHAT and FQNNGV. In DNA, the CDR3 is TGTACCAGCAGCTTATCGGGGGCTGCTGAGACCCAGTACTTC. Residues: CTSSLSGAAETQYF.